These 19 T cell receptor beta chains were all obtained from the same sample, sequenced in a study of OX40 agonist ivuxolimab in advanced cancers. TCRdb's copy holds only in-frame clones and misses some; the assay was immunoSEQ multiplex PCR. Seen here are under 25,000 clones, approximately 90% observed once, and the top ten hold about 14%. The source was CD4+ or CD8+ T cells sorted from blood, collected in a trial of the OX40 agonist ivuxolimab. The receptors here all came from an adult with an advanced solid tumor such as melanoma, head and neck, liver or kidney cancer.

This chain uses TRBV11-2 with TRBJ2-3; no clear D. This CDR3 has 14 amino acids. The V gene's germline CDR1 is SGHAT and CDR2 FQNNGV. V lost 1 base, J lost 2 bases, and 7 bases lay in between. CDR3 amino acids: CASSLAVLTDTQYF. In DNA form, the CDR3 reads TGTGCCAGCAGCTTAGCAGTCCTCACAGATACGCAGTATTTT. The complete variable domain, with remaining parts taken from reference TRBV11-2 and TRBJ2-3, reads EAGVAQSPRYKIIEKRQSVAFWCNPISGHATLYWYQQILGQGPKLLIQFQNNGVVDDSQLPKDRFSAERLKGVDSTLKIQPAKLEDSAVYLCASSLAVLTDTQYFGPGTRLTVL.

V and J are TRBV30 and TRBJ2-7; 10 nucleotides agree with TRBD2. The ends lost 7 bases at V and 6 bases at J; junction bases unmatched: 6. Germline V gene data show CDR1 as GTSNPN and CDR2 as SVGIG (reference sequence). CDR3 length: 12 residues. The CDR3 nucleotides read TGTGCCTACAAGGAGCGGGGGGGCGAGCAGTACTTC. This gives the protein CAYKERGGEQYF.

The chain carries TRBV27 and TRBJ2-3; TRBD1 agrees at 7 bases. CDR1 MNHEY and CDR2 SMNVEV come from the germline V gene (reference sequence). V lost 0 bases to trimming and J lost 0 bases; unmatched junction nucleotides: 3. The length of the CDR3 is 16 residues. The CDR3 spells CASSLSTGISTDTQYF. The CDR3 DNA reads as TGTGCCAGCAGTTTATCGACAGGGATTAGCACAGATACGCAGTATTTT.

V and J are TRBV27 and TRBJ2-5; D perhaps matches TRBD2 (5 bases). Germline V gene lookup returns CDR1 MNHEY and CDR2 SMNVEV (reference sequence). This CDR3 region has 14 residues. V lost 3 bases and J lost 1, with 9 bases in between. This CDR3 reads CASSFVGSQETQYF. In DNA form, the CDR3 reads TGTGCCAGCAGTTTCGTAGGGAGCCAAGAGACCCAGTACTTC.

The chain's CDR3 is CASWGTEAFF. CDR3 sequence (DNA): TGTGCCAGCTGGGGCACTGAAGCTTTCTTT. The chain couples TRBV6-1 to TRBJ1-1; D is ambiguous. CDR3 size: 10 residues. V was pared by 8 bases and J by 4 bases, with 5 bases between. Germline CDR1 is MNHNS and CDR2 is SASEGT.

The chain carries TRBV10-3 and TRBJ1-2; D is undetermined. Germline lookup yields CDR1 ENHRY and CDR2 SYGVKD. The germline V and J ends were trimmed by 5 bases and 7 bases, with 20 bases remaining between them. The CDR3 covers 15 residues. This chain's CDR3 is CAISTWVFEGSGYTF. The CDR3 DNA sequence: TGTGCCATCAGTACCTGGGTCTTTGAAGGGTCTGGCTACACCTTC.

The chain employs TRBV5-5 and TRBJ2-3, with D perhaps matching TRBD1 (5 bases). The V and J ends lost 0 bases and 2 bases respectively, with 7 bases between them. CDR1 and CDR2 from the germline V gene are SGHKS and YYEKEE (reference sequence). The CDR3 loop spans 14 amino acids. CDR3: CASSLETDTDTQYF. In nucleotides, the CDR3 is TGTGCCAGCAGCTTGGAGACAGACACAGATACGCAGTATTTT.

This clone turned up a few times. V and J are TRBV7-2 and TRBJ1-1; no clear D. Germline V gives CDR1 SGHTA, CDR2 FQGNSA. The V and J ends lost 3 bases and 4 bases respectively, with 6 bases between them. This CDR3 spans 12 amino acids. CDR3 residues: CASSFGFTEAFF. The CDR3 DNA reads as TGTGCCAGCAGCTTCGGGTTCACTGAAGCTTTCTTT.

V gene TRBV11-3 combines with J gene TRBJ2-2, with 9 bases matching TRBD1. CDR1 and CDR2 (germline): SGHNT, YENEEA. The length of the CDR3 is 14 residues. The V segment lost 5 bases and the J segment 7 bases; nucleotides outside the gene matches: 5. The CDR3 nucleotides read TGTGCCAGCAGCCCAGGGACAGGGAACGGGGAGCTGTTTTTT. This sequence encodes CASSPGTGNGELFF.

This CDR3 is CASSLRWDTISYEQYF. The CDR3 bases are TGCGCCAGCAGCCTTCGGTGGGACACCATCTCCTACGAGCAGTACTTC. The rearrangement uses TRBV4-1 and TRBJ2-7; D perhaps matches TRBD1 (6 bases). CDR3 length: 16 residues. Germline V gene data show CDR1 as MGHRA and CDR2 as YSYEKL. V lost 4 bases, J lost 0 bases, and 16 bases lay in between.

The gene calls are TRBV5-1 and TRBJ2-7; D is tentatively TRBD1 or TRBD2 (5 bases each). This CDR3 comprises 14 residues. The germline V gene has CDR1 SGHRS and CDR2 YFSETQ. The V gene lost 3 bases and the J gene lost 2 bases, with 12 bases spanning the gap. The CDR3 here is CASSSSGTPYEQYF. The DNA of the CDR3 is TGCGCCAGCAGCTCATCCGGGACCCCCTACGAGCAGTACTTC.

CDR3 sequence: CSVEDQGSEKLFF. The CDR3, as DNA: TGCAGCGTTGAAGACCAGGGGAGTGAAAAACTGTTTTTT. The V gene is TRBV29-1, the J gene TRBJ1-4, with D perhaps TRBD1 (6 bases). The CDR3 runs 13 residues. Between the trimmed V and J ends, which lost 0 bases and 7 bases, there was a span of 9 bases. Germline CDR1 and CDR2: SQVTM and ANQGSEA.

This CDR3 is CASSDALRGANYGYTF. CDR3 in DNA: TGTGCCAGCAGTGACGCCCTGAGGGGCGCCAACTATGGCTACACCTTC. V gene TRBV6-1 combines with J gene TRBJ1-2; a weak D match, TRBD1 (5 bases). The germline V gene has CDR1 MNHNS and CDR2 SASEGT. V was cut by 3 bases and J by 2 bases, with 16 bases left in between. CDR3 size: 16 residues.

The chain combines TRBV10-2 with TRBJ1-5; 9 bases are a match to TRBD1. V was pared by 2 bases and J by 7 bases, with 6 bases of the junction left unmatched. Germline CDR1 is WSHSY and CDR2 is SAAADI. The CDR3 consists of 15 residues. DNA of the CDR3: TGCGCCAGCAGTGAGGGGGACAGGGCGGAACAGCCCCAGCATTTT. This codes for CASSEGDRAEQPQHF.

The chain joins TRBV5-6 to TRBJ2-1, with 9 bases identical to TRBD2. CDR3 length: 14 residues. Unmatched junction bases numbered 8, after V lost 7 bases and J lost 6 bases. Germline assignment: CDR1 SGHDT and CDR2 YYEEEE. CDR3 sequence: CASGGTSLSNEQFF. CDR3 DNA sequence: TGTGCCAGCGGCGGGACTAGCCTATCCAATGAGCAGTTCTTC. Using reference TRBV5-6 and TRBJ2-1 for the parts outside the CDR3, the full variable domain is DAGVTQSPTHLIKTRGQQVTLRCSPKSGHDTVSWYQQALGQGPQFIFQYYEEEERQRGNFPDRFSGHQFPNYSSELNVNALLLGDSALYLCASGGTSLSNEQFFGPGTRLTVL.

For the CDR3, the DNA is TGTGCCAGCAGTTCATTATATCCGGGACAGGGGTCCTACAATGAGCAGTTCTTC. Its translation is CASSSLYPGQGSYNEQFF. The V and J genes are TRBV28 and TRBJ2-1; 10 bases line up with TRBD1. V gave up 4 bases and J gave up 1 base; unmatched junction bases: 10. This CDR3 contains 18 residues. In germline, CDR1 is MDHEN, CDR2 SYDVKM.

V gene TRBV6-5 combines with J gene TRBJ1-2, with D possibly TRBD1 on 5 matching bases. CDR1 is MNHEY, CDR2 SVGAGI, per germline. Trimming removed 0 bases from V and 4 bases from J, with 9 bases in between. The CDR3 runs to 14 residues. The CDR3 DNA follows: TGTGCCAGCAGTTACTCGGGGAGGGGCTATGGCTACACCTTC. This gives the protein CASSYSGRGYGYTF.

This clone was counted a few times. V usage is TRBV5-6 and J usage is TRBJ1-5, with TRBD1 matching over 10 bases. The ends lost 5 bases at V and 5 bases at J; junction bases unmatched: 7. Germline lookup yields CDR1 SGHDT and CDR2 YYEEEE. The length of the CDR3 is 15 residues. The CDR3 DNA reads as TGTGCCAGCAGTTATGGGACAGGGGAACATCAGCCCCAGCATTTT. Translating it yields CASSYGTGEHQPQHF.

The CDR3 reads CASSSQGGAQETQYF. The DNA for the CDR3 is TGTGCCAGCAGCAGCCAAGGGGGGGCCCAAGAGACCCAGTACTTC. The genes are TRBV9 and TRBJ2-5; tentatively, D is TRBD2 (7 bases). V shed 4 bases and J shed 1 base, with 14 bases lying between them. This CDR3 spans 15 amino acids. Germline V gives CDR1 SGDLS, CDR2 YYNGEE.